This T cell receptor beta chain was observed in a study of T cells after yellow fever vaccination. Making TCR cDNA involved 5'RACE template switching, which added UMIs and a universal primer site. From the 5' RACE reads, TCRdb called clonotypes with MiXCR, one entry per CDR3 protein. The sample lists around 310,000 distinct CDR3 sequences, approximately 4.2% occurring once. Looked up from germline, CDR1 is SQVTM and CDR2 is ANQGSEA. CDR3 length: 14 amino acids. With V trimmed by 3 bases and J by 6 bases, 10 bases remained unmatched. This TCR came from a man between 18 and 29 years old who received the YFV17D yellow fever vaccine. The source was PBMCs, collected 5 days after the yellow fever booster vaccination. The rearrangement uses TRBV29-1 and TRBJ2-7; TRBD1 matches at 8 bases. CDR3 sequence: CSVEKGTGGSEQYF. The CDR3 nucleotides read TGCAGCGTTGAGAAAGGTACAGGGGGGAGCGAGCAGTACTTC.